The T cell receptor beta chain described here comes from a study of T cell responses to AZD1222 COVID-19 vaccine. Findings and limits, study-wide: Close to half of spike-specific TCRs reportedly recognize unmutated variant regions. Dominant CD4 TCR responses targeted spike regions 160-218 and 743-854. Donors were chiefly white British, with a greater number of females, and clonal diversity was perhaps underestimated.

Investigators merged groups given second doses at roughly 4 or roughly 12 weeks. The assay was immunoSEQ multiplex PCR, and TCRdb's table has in-frame clones only and misses some. Among around 20,000 clones listed, approximately 84% were seen once. As to this clone: Its specificity is not known.

The sample consisted of peripheral blood, taken 28 days after the second AZD1222 dose. The source of this sequence is an adult who received the AZD1222 COVID-19 vaccine.

CDR3 residues: CASMDGSFTDTQYF. The CDR3 region has the DNA TGTGCCAGCATGGACGGTAGTTTCACAGATACGCAGTATTTT. The chain recombines TRBV2 with TRBJ2-3; D call uncertain. Germline V gene sequence: CDR1 SNHLY, CDR2 FYNNEI. This CDR3 has 14 amino acids. V lost 7 bases, J lost 2 bases, and 13 bases lay in between.